This is a list of T cell receptor beta chains from one sample in a study of shared clonotypes between healthy human individuals. The data were produced by immunoSEQ multiplex PCR, yet TCRdb's version contains in-frame clones alone and is incomplete. The profile covers 400,000 to 500,000 clones, with 70% to 80% appearing a single time and about an eighth taken by the ten largest. Sequences were obtained from PBMCs. All receptors come from a woman in her thirties or forties in good health. Some clones in this sample may be carry-over from other donors' samples. The CDR3 runs from the conserved cysteine through the conserved F or W. The order of the fields is D gene, clone size, V gene, J gene, CDR3 DNA, CDR3 protein. D genes are given only for firm matches. Clone size is not always given. Where it is, it says once, few, many or a class for expanded clones.

>NA|few|TRBV6-1|TRBJ1-3
TGTGCCAGCACAGTATCTGGCTCTGGAAACACCATATATTTT
CASTVSGSGNTIYF
>TRBD2|NA|TRBV29-1|TRBJ2-7
TGCAGCGTTGGTGCTAGCGGCTCCTACGAGCAGTACTTC
CSVGASGSYEQYF
>TRBD2|NA|TRBV10-3|TRBJ2-7
TGTGCCATCAGCCCACTTGCGGGAGTATCCTACGAGCAGTACTTC
CAISPLAGVSYEQYF
>TRBD1|NA|TRBV2|TRBJ2-7
TGTGCCAGCAGTGAAGACGGGACAGGGGATTCCGAGCAGTACTTC
CASSEDGTGDSEQYF
>TRBD1|once|TRBV5-1|TRBJ2-7
TGCGCCAGCAGCTTGGCCGGACAGGACTCCTACGAGCAGTACTTC
CASSLAGQDSYEQYF
>TRBD2|NA|TRBV11-1|TRBJ2-1
TGTGCCAGCAGCTTAGTAGACGGGCTAGCGGGAAATGAGCAGTTCTTC
CASSLVDGLAGNEQFF
>TRBD1|NA|TRBV6-5|TRBJ1-1
TGTGCCAGCAGTCCTAGACAGGGGAGGGGAGCTTTCTTT
CASSPRQGRGAFF
>NA|once|TRBV19|TRBJ1-3
TGTGCCAGTAGTACCAGGAGGTGGGGGACTGGAAACACCATATATTTT
CASSTRRWGTGNTIYF
>NA|NA|TRBV2|TRBJ2-7
TGTGCCAGCAGTGGCGTCGGCTACGAGCAGTACTTC
CASSGVGYEQYF
>TRBD1|NA|TRBV10-2|TRBJ1-1
TGCGCCACCAAGGGACAGCTGAACACTGAAGCTTTCTTT
CATKGQLNTEAFF
>NA|NA|TRBV19|TRBJ1-1
TGTGCCAGTAGTATTGTTCGGCGAAACACTGAAGCTTTCTTT
CASSIVRRNTEAFF
>NA|NA|TRBV28|TRBJ2-5
TGTGCCAGCACCTCCCTTCGCGGCCCCTCTGGGGAGACCCAGTACTTC
CASTSLRGPSGETQYF
>TRBD1|NA|TRBV5-1|TRBJ2-2
TGCGCCAGCAGCTTCGGGACAGGGTCCACCGGGGAGCTGTTTTTT
CASSFGTGSTGELFF
>NA|NA|TRBV28|TRBJ2-7
TGTGCCAGCAGTCCCCACAGGGAAAGGAGCTCCTACGAGCAGTACTTC
CASSPHRERSSYEQYF
>TRBD1|few|TRBV27|TRBJ2-3
TGTGCCAGCAGTCCGGACAGGGTACCGGGAGATACGCAGTATTTT
CASSPDRVPGDTQYF
>NA|NA|TRBV28|TRBJ2-7
TGTGCCAGCAGTCCACCAGGGGTCATCGGGTACGAGCAGTACTTC
CASSPPGVIGYEQYF
>TRBD2|once|TRBV2|TRBJ2-7
TGTGCCAGTATAGCGGGAGGGGGCTACGAGCAGTACTTC
CASIAGGGYEQYF
>NA|NA|TRBV19|TRBJ1-3
TGTGCCAGTAGTGTCCGATTTACAGGCGGCTCTGGAAACACCATATATTTT
CASSVRFTGGSGNTIYF
>TRBD1|NA|TRBV30|TRBJ2-5
TGTGCCTGGACGGGGACAGGGCAAGAGACCCAGTACTTC
CAWTGTGQETQYF
>NA|NA|TRBV5-6|TRBJ2-1
TGTGCCAGCAGCTGGATACTAGCAGCAACCTCCTACAATGAGCAGTTCTTC
CASSWILAATSYNEQFF
>NA|NA|TRBV2|TRBJ2-1
TGTGCCAGCAGGGGAAACGATGAGCAGTTCTTC
CASRGNDEQFF
>NA|NA|TRBV7-3|TRBJ2-1
TGTGCCAGCACCTCAGGGGTTGGCTACAATGAGCAGTTCTTC
CASTSGVGYNEQFF
>NA|NA|TRBV5-1|TRBJ2-2
TGCGCCAGCAGCTTAAACACCGGGGAGCTGTTTTTT
CASSLNTGELFF
>TRBD1|NA|TRBV6-4|TRBJ2-7
TGTGCCAGCAGTGAGGGACAGGGGACCGAGCAGTACTTC
CASSEGQGTEQYF
>NA|NA|TRBV2|TRBJ1-5
TGTGCCAGCAGTGAAGTGGGCCCAGGTGATCAGCCCCAGCATTTT
CASSEVGPGDQPQHF
>NA|NA|TRBV7-2|TRBJ1-5
TGTGCCAGCAGCGAACAGAGGAATCAGCCCCAGCATTTT
CASSEQRNQPQHF
>TRBD2|once|TRBV4-3|TRBJ2-7
TGCGCCAGCAGCCAAGCGACTAGCGGGATATGGTACGAGCAGTACTTC
CASSQATSGIWYEQYF
>TRBD1|few|TRBV10-3|TRBJ2-2
TGTGCCATCAGCCTCGGGACAGGGGGCATCGGGGAGCTGTTTTTT
CAISLGTGGIGELFF
>TRBD2|NA|TRBV7-9|TRBJ2-1
TGTGCCAGCAGCTCCCAAGCGGGAGTTTATGAGCAGTTCTTC
CASSSQAGVYEQFF
>TRBD2|NA|TRBV18|TRBJ2-5
TGTGCCAGCTCACCAGATAGCGGGAGGCCCTGGGAGACCCAGTACTTC
CASSPDSGRPWETQYF
>NA|once|TRBV7-6|TRBJ2-3
TGTGCCAGCAGCTTAGACCCAATAGATACGCAGTATTTT
CASSLDPIDTQYF
>TRBD2|NA|TRBV10-3|TRBJ2-7
TGTGCCAGTGGGACTAGCGGGAGTTTGGGCTACGAGCAGTACTTC
CASGTSGSLGYEQYF